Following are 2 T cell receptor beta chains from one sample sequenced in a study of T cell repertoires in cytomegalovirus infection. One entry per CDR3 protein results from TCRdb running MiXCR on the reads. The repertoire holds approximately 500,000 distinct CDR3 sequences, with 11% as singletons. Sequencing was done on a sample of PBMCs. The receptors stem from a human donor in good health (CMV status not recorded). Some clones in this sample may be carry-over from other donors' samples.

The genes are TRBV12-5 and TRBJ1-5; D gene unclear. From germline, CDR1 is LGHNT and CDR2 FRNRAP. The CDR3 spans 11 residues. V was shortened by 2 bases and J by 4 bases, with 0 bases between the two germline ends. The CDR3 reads CASGLNQPQHF. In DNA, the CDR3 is TGTGCTAGTGGTTTGAATCAGCCCCAGCATTTT.

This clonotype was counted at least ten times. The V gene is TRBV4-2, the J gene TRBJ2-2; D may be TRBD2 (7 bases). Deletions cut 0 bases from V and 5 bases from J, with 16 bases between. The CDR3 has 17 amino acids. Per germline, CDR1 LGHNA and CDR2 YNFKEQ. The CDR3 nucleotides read TGTGCCAGCAGCCAAGATGGGGGGGCGCGACAAACCGGGGAGCTGTTTTTT. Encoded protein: CASSQDGGARQTGELFF.